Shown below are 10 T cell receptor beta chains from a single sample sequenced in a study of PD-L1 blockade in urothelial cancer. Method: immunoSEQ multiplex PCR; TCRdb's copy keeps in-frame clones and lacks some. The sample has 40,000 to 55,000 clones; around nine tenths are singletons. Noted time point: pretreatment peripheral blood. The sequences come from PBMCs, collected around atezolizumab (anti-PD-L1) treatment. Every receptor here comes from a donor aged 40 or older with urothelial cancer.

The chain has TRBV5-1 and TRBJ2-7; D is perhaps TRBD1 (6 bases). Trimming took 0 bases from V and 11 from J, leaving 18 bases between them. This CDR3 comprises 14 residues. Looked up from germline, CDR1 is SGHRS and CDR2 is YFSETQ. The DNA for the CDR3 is TGCGCCAGCAGCTTGGCCCTGGGGGCCGAGGCCGAGTACTTC. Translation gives CASSLALGAEAEYF.

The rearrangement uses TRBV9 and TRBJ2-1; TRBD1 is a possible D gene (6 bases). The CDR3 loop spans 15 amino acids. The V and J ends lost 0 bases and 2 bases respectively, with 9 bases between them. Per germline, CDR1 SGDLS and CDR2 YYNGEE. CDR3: CASSVAQGPYNEQFF. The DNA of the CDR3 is TGTGCCAGCAGCGTAGCTCAGGGGCCCTACAATGAGCAGTTCTTC.

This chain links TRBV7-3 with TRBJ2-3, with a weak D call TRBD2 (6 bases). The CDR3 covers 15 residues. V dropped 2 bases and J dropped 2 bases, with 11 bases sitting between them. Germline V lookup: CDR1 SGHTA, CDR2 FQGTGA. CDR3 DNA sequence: TGTGCCAGCAGCTTATTTGGGGGGTTCACAGATACGCAGTATTTT. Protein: CASSLFGGFTDTQYF.

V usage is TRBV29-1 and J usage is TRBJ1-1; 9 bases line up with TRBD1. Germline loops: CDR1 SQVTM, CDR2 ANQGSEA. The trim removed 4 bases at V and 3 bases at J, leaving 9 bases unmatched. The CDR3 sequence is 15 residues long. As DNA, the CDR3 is TGCAGCGTTGCCCACAGGGGGCACGGGGACACTGAAGCTTTCTTT. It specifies CSVAHRGHGDTEAFF.

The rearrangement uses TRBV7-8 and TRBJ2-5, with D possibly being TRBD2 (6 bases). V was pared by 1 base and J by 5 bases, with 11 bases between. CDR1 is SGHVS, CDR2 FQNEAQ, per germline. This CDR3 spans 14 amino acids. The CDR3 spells CASSLVAGLETQYF. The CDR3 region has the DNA TGTGCCAGCAGCTTAGTGGCGGGGTTGGAGACCCAGTACTTC.

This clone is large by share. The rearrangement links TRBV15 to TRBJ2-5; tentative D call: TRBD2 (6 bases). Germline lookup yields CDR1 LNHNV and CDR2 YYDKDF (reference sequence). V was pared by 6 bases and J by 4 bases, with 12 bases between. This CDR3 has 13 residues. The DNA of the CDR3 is TGTGCCACCAGTGAACGGGGAGGAGAGACCCAGTACTTC. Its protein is CATSERGGETQYF.

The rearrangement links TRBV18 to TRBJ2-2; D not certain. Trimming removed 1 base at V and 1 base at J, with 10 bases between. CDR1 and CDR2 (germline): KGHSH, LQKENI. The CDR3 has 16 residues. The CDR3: CASSPLSDMNTGELFF. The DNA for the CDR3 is TGTGCCAGCTCACCACTATCAGATATGAACACCGGGGAGCTGTTTTTT.

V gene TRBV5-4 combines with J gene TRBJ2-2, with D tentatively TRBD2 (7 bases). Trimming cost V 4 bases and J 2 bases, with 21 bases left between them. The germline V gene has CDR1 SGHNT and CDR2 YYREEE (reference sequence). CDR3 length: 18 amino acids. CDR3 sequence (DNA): TGTGCCAGCAGCCCGAGGGGGGGAAGCGGGCCCAACACCGGGGAGCTGTTTTTT. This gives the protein CASSPRGGSGPNTGELFF.

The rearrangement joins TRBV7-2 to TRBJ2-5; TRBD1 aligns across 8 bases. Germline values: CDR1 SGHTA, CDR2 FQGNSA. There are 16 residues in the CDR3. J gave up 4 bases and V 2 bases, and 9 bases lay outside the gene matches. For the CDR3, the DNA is TGTGCCAGCAGCTTACAGGGGGCGGCAGTACGAGAGACCCAGTACTTC. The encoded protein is CASSLQGAAVRETQYF.

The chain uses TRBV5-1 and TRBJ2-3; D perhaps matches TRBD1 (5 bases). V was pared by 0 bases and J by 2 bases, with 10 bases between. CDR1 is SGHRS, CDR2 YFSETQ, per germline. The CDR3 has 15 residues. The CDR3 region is CASSLVGHDTDTQYF. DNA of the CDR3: TGCGCCAGCAGCTTGGTTGGACACGACACAGATACGCAGTATTTT.